This T cell receptor beta chain was sequenced during a study of blood T cell repertoires in COVID-19. Study-wide context: Sources were T cells, B-cell-depleted T cells, or PBMCs; the material itself was cDNA or gDNA.

Sequenced by immunoSEQ multiplex PCR; TCRdb stores in-frame clones only, minus some. The repertoire holds about 130,000 clones, with about nine tenths as singletons. Participant age was roughly 18 to 90 years, and participants resided in roughly 24 US areas. The V segment lost 8 bases and the J segment 2 bases; nucleotides outside the gene matches: 12. The length of the CDR3 is 16 residues. Per germline, CDR1 MNHEY and CDR2 SMNVEV (reference sequence). The TCR comes from a man aged 45-65 years who had recovered from COVID-19. The rearrangement joins TRBV27 to TRBJ2-5, with 9 nucleotides matching TRBD2. Input material: PBMCs or T cells enriched from blood (not recorded which). The chain's CDR3 is CASRGLARATQETQYF. CDR3 coding DNA: TGTGCCAGCCGCGGACTAGCGAGAGCAACACAAGAGACCCAGTACTTC.